This T cell receptor beta chain was found in a study of spatial heterogeneity in lung cancer (dated by TCRdb to 2018 to 2020). Describing the broader study: More beta-chain than alpha-chain transcripts were consistently detected, likely reflecting higher beta-chain transcript abundance. In tumor regions, TCR transcript counts showed a strong correlation with a T cell transcriptional module score from matched bulk RNA-seq. In the raw uncorrected reads, each unique combination of TCR and UMI appeared on average more than ten times. In non-small cell lung cancer, the study made a quantitative comparison of TCR alpha and beta repertoires among multiple tumor regions, matched nontumor lung and blood. Nonsynonymous mutation counts, determined by whole-exome sequencing of tumor tissue, were related to features of the TCR repertoire. Both alpha and beta chains were TCR-sequenced in samples taken at surgery, namely 220 tumor regions, 61 to 65 matched nontumor lung samples and 55 to 60 PBMC samples.

The library was generated by 5' RACE. The listed sequencing device is NextSeq 500. The TCR library protocol attached a unique molecular identifier to each TCR cDNA molecule to allow correction of PCR and sequencing errors. Processing in the source paper ran as follows. Decombinator tools were used for TCR identification, UMI-based error correction and CDR3 extraction. Expanded TCRs were defined as those above a frequency of 2 per 1,000, corresponding to the top 1% of the tumor frequency distribution. Expanded tumor TCRs statistically deemed absent (corrected P<0.05) from at least one tumor region were classed as regional, and all other expanded tumor TCRs were classed as ubiquitous. Rényi diversity was computed with the R vegan package after subsampling each repertoire 100 times to 5,000 TCRs. CDR3 similarity networks were built from amino acid triplet string-kernel similarity, connecting CDR3s with pairwise similarity above 0.82. TCRdb reran the public reads through fastp at Q25 and MiXCR, keeping productive beta chains. Identical CDR3 protein sequences are pooled into one entry, listed with their most common genes and DNA. These V and J calls derive from TCRdb rather than the authors' analysis. The sample data list about 18,000 distinct CDR3 sequences, and about 7.5% of these were observed just once. The biggest ten clones account for roughly 25% of the sample.

Summary of the overall study and its limitations: Counts of ubiquitous and regional expanded TCRs were found to correlate with counts of ubiquitous and regional nonsynonymous mutations, respectively. Estimated TCR-seq coverage of tumor T cells was only 5.5% to 8% for alpha chains and 13% for beta chains. A correlation was observed between the number of expanded intratumoral alpha and beta TCRs and the tumor nonsynonymous mutation count. Confirming at a functional level the hypothesis that regional TCRs recognize regional mutations was considered to require additional single-cell paired TCR alpha and beta sequencing.

The time point label here, explained by the study, means: sample taken at primary tumor resection. Samples were obtained from over 70 patients with early-stage, untreated non-small cell lung cancer from the lung TRACERx cohort. Without any cell sorting, TCR sequencing was performed on whole RNA extracted either from tumor and nontumor lung tissue or from cryopreserved PBMC samples. Only patients for whom sufficient RNA was available from at least two tumor regions were selected for TCR sequencing. Before being selected, tumor and adjacent nontumor lung specimens were reviewed by a lung pathologist. Including the terminal cysteine and phenylalanine, the CDR3 comprises 16 residues. Only the CDR3 DNA is retained, 48 bases long and in frame from the first base. V and J are trimmed by 1 base and 5 bases, and the gene matches miss 5 bases of the junction. Based on the germline V gene, the CDR1 and CDR2 sequences are SGHAT and FQNNGV.

Only a few counts were recorded for this clonotype. The antigen this receptor binds is unknown. No base quality values were provided; no much bigger clone lies one nucleotide off. The TCR comes from a male donor with early-stage non-small cell lung cancer. Recombination joined TRBV11-2 with TRBJ2-2; 9 bases in between match TRBD2. The material sequenced was lung tumor tissue, taken at surgery. The DNA sequence is TGTGCCAGCAGCTTAGTTGGGCTAGCGGGGACCGGGGAGCTGTTTTTT. This codes for CASSLVGLAGTGELFF.